This T cell receptor (beta chain) originates from a study of cytomegalovirus exposure and HLA in healthy donors. Concerning this clone: Its specificity is not known.

The study drew the donors from its approximately 110-subject validation cohort, separate from the approximately 690-subject first cohort. Trimming shortened V by 0 bases and J by 3 bases, and 15 bases separated the two germline ends. The CDR3 loop spans 17 amino acids. Germline values: CDR1 SGHRS, CDR2 YFSETQ. Sequencing was performed with immunoSEQ multiplex PCR; in TCRdb, only in-frame clones are kept and a portion is missing. Altogether roughly 73,000 clones are present, approximately 95% being singletons, with the ten largest covering approximately 3.4%. Findings and caveats of the study: In vitro data verified a few CMV-associated chains as specific for CMV antigens. Diagnosis of cytomegalovirus status made by the classifier reportedly showed high specificity and sensitivity. The study flagged around 160 TCR beta chains as cytomegalovirus-associated.

The sequenced material came from PBMCs. The clonotype comes from a man younger than 35 in good health and CMV-seronegative. The chain combines TRBV5-1 with TRBJ1-4; TRBD1 is a possible D gene (6 bases). For the CDR3, the DNA is TGCGCCAGCAGCTTGGGACAGGCGTTTTCACCTAATGAAAAACTGTTTTTT. Amino acids: CASSLGQAFSPNEKLFF. The variable domain in full, with the rest retrieved from reference TRBV5-1 and TRBJ1-4, is KAGVTQTPRYLIKTRGQQVTLSCSPISGHRSVSWYQQTPGQGLQFLFEYFSETQRNKGNFPGRFSGRQFSNSRSEMNVSTLELGDSALYLCASSLGQAFSPNEKLFFGSGTQLSVL.